Only one count was recorded for the clone carrying this T cell receptor (beta chain). Profiled with immunoSEQ multiplex PCR; TCRdb holds only in-frame clones, not every one. This sample yields around 310,000 clones, of which roughly 89% are seen a single time; 0.95% to 1.3% belongs to the top ten. The CDR3 is 17 amino acids. Trimming removed 1 base from V and 2 bases from J; junction bases left unmatched: 6. The germline V gene has CDR1 SGHTA and CDR2 FQGNSA. The Seattle patients joined while their infection was active and were tracked longitudinally afterward. The data were taken from a study of blood T cell repertoires in COVID-19. The overall study: The analysed material was cDNA or gDNA that came from T cells, B-cell-depleted T cells, or PBMCs.

This receptor was taken from a middle-aged woman with COVID-19, enrolled during active disease. The chain recombines TRBV7-2 with TRBJ1-3, with 9 bases lining up with TRBD1. The material sequenced was peripheral blood. As DNA, the CDR3 is TGTGCCAGCAGCTTAGTGGGGACAGGGACGACTGGAAACACCATATATTTT. Protein product: CASSLVGTGTTGNTIYF.